This TCR beta chain was obtained from a study of CXCR3-negative and CXCR3-positive naive CD8 T cells. Study-level results: Diversity proved comparably high across both naive subsets and much lower in memory CD8+ cells. Relative to CXCR3-negative naive cells, CXCR3-positive naive cells had more hydrophobic TRB CDR3s. Naive CXCR3-negative cells resembled naive CXCR3-positive cells in TRBV-TRBJ usage; memory cells differed. Fresh PBMCs were used in most assays, and CXCR3 expression partially decreased after cryopreservation.

UMI-labeled TRB cDNA libraries were prepared by 5' RACE. TCRdb reprocessed the 5' RACE reads and keeps a single row for each CDR3 protein, giving no DNA. This sample lists about 7,000 distinct CDR3 sequences; its ten largest clones have approximately 1.3%. About this clonotype itself: Its specificity is unknown.

The germline gives CDR1 SGDLS, CDR2 YYNGEE. The CDR3 totals 13 residues. This chain joins TRBV9 and TRBJ2-5; TCRdb designates TRBD1, a call that cannot be tested without DNA. The sequenced sample consisted of naive CXCR3+ CD8+ T cells from blood. The subset: CD45RO-CCR7+CD27+CD95- naive CD8+ T cells expressing CXCR3 (TNR3+). This receptor was obtained from a human donor in good health. Some clones in this sample may be carry-over from other donors' samples. This CDR3 is CASSTRSGETQYF.